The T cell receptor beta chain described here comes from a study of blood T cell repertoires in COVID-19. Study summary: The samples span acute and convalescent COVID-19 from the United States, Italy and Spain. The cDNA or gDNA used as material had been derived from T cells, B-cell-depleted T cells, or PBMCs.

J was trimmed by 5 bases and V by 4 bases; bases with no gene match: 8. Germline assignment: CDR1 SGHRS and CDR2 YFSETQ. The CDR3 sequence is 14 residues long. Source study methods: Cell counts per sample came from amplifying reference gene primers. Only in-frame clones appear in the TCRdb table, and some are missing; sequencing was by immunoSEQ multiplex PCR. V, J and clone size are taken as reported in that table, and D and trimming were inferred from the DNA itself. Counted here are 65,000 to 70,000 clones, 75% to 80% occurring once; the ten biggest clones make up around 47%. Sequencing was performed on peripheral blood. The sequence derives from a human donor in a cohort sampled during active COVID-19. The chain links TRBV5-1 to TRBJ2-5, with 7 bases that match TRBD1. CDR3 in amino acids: CASSEHRGGETQYF. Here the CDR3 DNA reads TGCGCCAGCAGCGAACACAGGGGCGGTGAGACCCAGTACTTC.